These 26 T cell receptor beta chains were all obtained from the same sample, sequenced in a study of T cell responses to AZD1222 COVID-19 vaccine (dated by TCRdb to about 2021). The time point label of this sample denotes: baseline before first vaccination. The library was made by the immunoSEQ multiplex PCR assay. What TCRdb holds here is the immuneACCESS table cut down to in-frame rearrangements. Part of the clones is not present; checked against another copy, under half of the missing clones reflect an unresolved V gene, and the others are unexplained. The sample table contains some 140,000 clones; only one count was recorded for more than 75% of them. Approximately 4% of the sample goes to the ten largest clones. This material consisted of peripheral blood, taken on day 0 of AZD1222 vaccination. These receptors all stem from an adult in good health.

The chain joins TRBV28 to TRBJ1-1; a possible D gene is TRBD1 (5 bases). The CDR3 runs 15 residues. V lost 2 bases, J lost 1 base, and 11 bases lay in between. Germline lookup yields CDR1 MDHEN and CDR2 SYDVKM. The CDR3 here is CASSLAYRRNTEAFF. For the CDR3, the DNA is TGTGCCAGCAGTTTAGCCTACAGGAGGAACACTGAAGCTTTCTTT. Together with reference TRBV28 and TRBJ1-1, the CDR3 gives the full variable domain: DVKVTQSSRYLVKRTGEKVFLECVQDMDHENMFWYRQDPGLGLRLIYFSYDVKMKEKGDIPEGYSVSREKKERFSLILESASTNQTSMYLCASSLAYRRNTEAFFGQGTRLTVV.

This chain joins TRBV7-8 and TRBJ2-7, with 7 bases that match TRBD1. Germline lookup yields CDR1 SGHVS and CDR2 FQNEAQ. The trim removed 4 bases at V and 2 bases at J, leaving 5 bases unmatched. This CDR3 has 14 amino acids. CDR3 residues: CASSSTGPPYEQYF. The CDR3 DNA follows: TGTGCCAGCAGCTCGACAGGGCCACCCTACGAGCAGTACTTC.

The chain joins TRBV5-1 to TRBJ1-4; possible D gene TRBD1, 5 bases. Trimming left V 2 bases short and J 5 bases short, with 10 bases between. The germline CDR1 and CDR2 sequences are SGHRS and YFSETQ. This CDR3 comprises 14 residues. CDR3 DNA sequence: TGCGCCAGCAGCTTAGCAGGGCAAAATGAAAAACTGTTTTTT. Protein product: CASSLAGQNEKLFF.

This chain uses TRBV24-1 with TRBJ2-1, with D perhaps TRBD2 (6 bases). V gave up 5 bases and J gave up 8 bases, with 12 bases separating them. Per germline, CDR1 KGHDR and CDR2 SFDVKD. There are 13 residues in the CDR3. The CDR3 bases are TGTGCCACCAGTGTATACGGGAGAGATGAGCAGTTCTTC. Translating gives CATSVYGRDEQFF.

This clone was seen a handful of times. This chain uses TRBV29-1 with TRBJ2-1, with D perhaps TRBD1 (6 bases). Germline CDR1 and CDR2: SQVTM and ANQGSEA. The length of the CDR3 is 11 residues. The CDR3 nucleotides read TGCAGGGGGGCCGGGAACAATGAGCAGTTCTTC. It is translated as CRGAGNNEQFF.

This clone is a singleton in its sample. The chain joins TRBV24-1 to TRBJ2-3; TRBD2 aligns across 8 bases. V shed 6 bases and J 2 bases; nucleotides not matched to a gene: 12. Germline V gene lookup returns CDR1 KGHDR and CDR2 SFDVKD. The CDR3 runs to 17 residues. The CDR3 DNA is TGTGCCACCAGTCCGACTTGGGGTAGCGGGGCCACAGATACGCAGTATTTT. It encodes CATSPTWGSGATDTQYF.

Remarks on this clone: Germline and junction disagree at one end, which may indicate a read error. This chain links TRBV28 with TRBJ2-3, with D possibly TRBD1 on 5 matching bases. In germline, CDR1 is MDHEN, CDR2 SYDVKM. This CDR3 comprises 12 residues. CDR3 sequence reads: CASSPPTGTQYF. The CDR3 DNA reads as TGTGCCAGCAGTCCCCCTACAGGTACGCAGTATTTT.

The chain uses TRBV9 and TRBJ1-2; the D is unclear. The V end was cut by 4 bases, the J end by 0 bases, with 7 bases between. This CDR3 region has 13 residues. Germline lookup yields CDR1 SGDLS and CDR2 YYNGEE. CDR3 protein: CASSLTTNYGYTF. In nucleotides, the CDR3 is TGTGCCAGCAGCCTAACGACTAACTATGGCTACACCTTC. The full variable domain, its missing parts supplied by reference TRBV9 and TRBJ1-2, is DSGVTQTPKHLITATGQRVTLRCSPRSGDLSVYWYQQSLDQGLQFLIQYYNGEERAKGNILERFSAQQFPDLHSELNLSSLELGDSALYFCASSLTTNYGYTFGSGTRLTVV.

The CDR3 DNA sequence: TGTGCCAGCAGCTTGGCTGGCCAGGGGGGAAGGTCCTATAATTCACCCCTCCACTTT. Translation: CASSLAGQGGRSYNSPLHF. J is TRBJ1-6 and V is TRBV5-4; 7 bases map to TRBD1. CDR1 SGHNT and CDR2 YYREEE come from the germline V gene (reference sequence). This CDR3 has 19 amino acids. After removal of 0 bases from V and 1 base from J, the junction contained 10 bases not matched to a gene.

This clone was picked up a small number of times. The chain combines TRBV3-1 (or the pseudogene TRBV3-2) with TRBJ1-2; D gene uncertain. V was pared by 4 bases and J by 7 bases, with 16 bases between. This CDR3 has 14 amino acids. CDR1 and CDR2 (germline): LGHDT, YNNKEL (reference sequence). The CDR3 is CASSPLEGHGGYTF. The CDR3, as DNA: TGTGCCAGCAGCCCCTTAGAGGGTCATGGTGGCTACACCTTC.

This rearrangement joins TRBV30 to TRBJ1-2; a weak D match, TRBD1 (5 bases). The V and J ends lost 5 bases and 8 bases respectively, with 9 bases between them. The CDR3 covers 10 residues. The germline CDR1 and CDR2 sequences are GTSNPN and SVGIG (reference sequence). The CDR3 nucleotides read TGTGCCTGGCGGAAGGGGGGCTACACCTTC. Translated, it gives CAWRKGGYTF.

The CDR3 loop is CASSLEFPQPQHF. The CDR3 nucleotides read TGTGCCAGCAGTTTAGAGTTTCCTCAGCCCCAGCATTTT. The V call is TRBV28, the J call TRBJ1-5, with unresolved D. The germline V gene encodes CDR1 MDHEN and CDR2 SYDVKM. The V end was cut by 2 bases, the J end by 6 bases, with 8 bases between. CDR3 length equals 13 residues.

The genes are TRBV28 and TRBJ1-2, with TRBD1 identical over 9 bases. This CDR3 is 14 amino acids long. CDR1 and CDR2 from the germline V gene are MDHEN and SYDVKM. The ends lost 4 bases at V and 10 bases at J; junction bases unmatched: 10. CDR3 coding DNA: TGTGCCAGCAGTTCGGACAGGGGCGCTATCTTCTACACCTTC. It yields the protein CASSSDRGAIFYTF.

This rearrangement joins TRBV27 to TRBJ2-3; D may be TRBD1 or TRBD2 (5 bases each). Germline CDR1 MNHEY, CDR2 SMNVEV (reference sequence). Trimming shortened V by 3 bases and J by 9 bases, and 10 bases separated the two germline ends. The CDR3 sequence is 12 residues long. The CDR3 reads CASSFPWGTQYF. In nucleotides, the CDR3 is TGTGCCAGCAGTTTCCCGTGGGGGACGCAGTATTTT.

The chain links TRBV29-1 to TRBJ1-2, with TRBD1 identical over 7 bases. This CDR3 is built from 13 residues. Trimming took 7 bases from V and 0 from J; bases not matched to a gene: 5. The V gene's germline CDR1 is SQVTM and CDR2 ANQGSEA. The CDR3 DNA reads as TGCAGCGGCCGGGACAGAGCTAACTATGGCTACACCTTC. Translation: CSGRDRANYGYTF.

The chain recombines TRBV21-1 with TRBJ1-6. TRBV21-1 is given as a pseudogene. This CDR3 comprises 14 residues. The CDR3 nucleotides read TGTGCCAGCACCGCTGAGACTTATAGTTCACCCCTCCACTTT. This codes for CASTAETYSSPLHF.

This rearrangement joins TRBV7-9 to TRBJ1-1; perhaps TRBD1 as D (6 bases). V lost 5 bases to trimming and J lost 6 bases, with 19 bases between them. CDR1 is SEHNR and CDR2 is FQNEAQ in the germline V gene (reference sequence). The CDR3 is made up of 15 amino acids. The CDR3 DNA is TGTGCCAGCAGCAGAATCCGGGGGCGTCTTCCTGAAGCTTTCTTT. The encoded protein is CASSRIRGRLPEAFF.

The chain has TRBV5-8 and TRBJ1-2; 8 bases line up with TRBD1. J was trimmed by 7 bases and V by 7 bases; bases with no gene match: 9. Germline CDR1 reads SGHTS; CDR2 reads YDEGEE. The CDR3 loop spans 13 amino acids. CDR3 amino acids: CASQTGTGGGYTF. The CDR3 region has the DNA TGTGCCAGCCAAACCGGGACAGGAGGTGGCTACACCTTC. Complete variable domain (other parts from reference TRBV5-8 and TRBJ1-2): EAGVTQSPTHLIKTRGQQATLRCSPISGHTSVYWYQQALGLGLQFLLWYDEGEERNRGNFPPRFSGRQFPNYSSELNVNALELEDSALYLCASQTGTGGGYTFGSGTRLTVV.

This chain uses TRBV3-1 (or the pseudogene TRBV3-2) with TRBJ1-6; no clear D. CDR1 and CDR2 from the germline V gene are LGHDT and YNNKEL (reference sequence). Between the trimmed V and J ends, which lost 5 bases and 7 bases, there was a span of 12 bases. This CDR3 contains 14 residues. CDR3 sequence: CASSYGPTNSPLHF. CDR3 coding DNA: TGTGCCAGCAGCTACGGGCCAACAAATTCACCCCTCCACTTT.

This clone was found once. The chain recombines TRBV9 with TRBJ1-3, with a weak D call TRBD1 (5 bases). The V gene's germline CDR1 is SGDLS and CDR2 YYNGEE. V was clipped by 4 bases and J by 0 bases, with 8 bases between them. This CDR3 has 14 residues. The CDR3 DNA reads as TGTGCCAGCAGCCCAGGGAACTCTGGAAACACCATATATTTT. This translates into CASSPGNSGNTIYF. The full variable domain, its missing parts supplied by reference TRBV9 and TRBJ1-3, is DSGVTQTPKHLITATGQRVTLRCSPRSGDLSVYWYQQSLDQGLQFLIQYYNGEERAKGNILERFSAQQFPDLHSELNLSSLELGDSALYFCASSPGNSGNTIYFGEGSWLTVV.

The chain recombines TRBV7-8 with TRBJ1-1; 7 nucleotides align to TRBD1. The V gene's germline CDR1 is SGHVS and CDR2 FQNEAQ. The CDR3 consists of 15 residues. V lost 1 base to trimming and J lost 1 base; unmatched junction nucleotides: 3. This chain's CDR3 is CASSLGQGKNTEAFF. CDR3 in DNA: TGTGCCAGCAGCTTAGGACAGGGTAAGAACACTGAAGCTTTCTTT.

This clone showed up just once. This chain joins TRBV19 and TRBJ2-2; a possible D gene is TRBD1 (5 bases). CDR3 size: 14 residues. Germline V gene sequence: CDR1 LNHDA, CDR2 SQIVND (reference sequence). V shed 3 bases and J shed 1 base, with 6 bases lying between them. CDR3 sequence: CASSMDMNTGELFF. The CDR3 DNA reads as TGTGCCAGTAGTATGGACATGAACACCGGGGAGCTGTTTTTT. The whole variable domain, remainder taken from reference TRBV19 and TRBJ2-2, is DGGITQSPKYLFRKEGQNVTLSCEQNLNHDAMYWYRQDPGQGLRLIYYSQIVNDFQKGDIAEGYSVSREKKESFPLTVTSAQKNPTAFYLCASSMDMNTGELFFGEGSRLTVL.

This clone was observed a few times. The chain has TRBV2 and TRBJ1-2; D is possibly TRBD1 (6 bases). Trimming removed 3 bases from V and 5 bases from J, with 19 bases in between. Germline V lookup: CDR1 SNHLY, CDR2 FYNNEI. The CDR3 has 16 amino acids. The CDR3 DNA reads as TGTGCCAGCAGTGAGCCATACAGGGCGATCGGGTATGGCTACACCTTC. Its protein product is CASSEPYRAIGYGYTF.

The chain links TRBV5-4 to TRBJ1-2; perhaps TRBD1 as D (5 bases). Trimming removed 7 bases from V and 6 bases from J, with 22 bases in between. Looked up from germline, CDR1 is SGHNT and CDR2 is YYREEE (reference sequence). This CDR3 is built from 15 residues. The CDR3 sequence is CASGVGRGPMDGYTF. CDR3 coding DNA: TGTGCCAGCGGCGTGGGGCGGGGTCCTATGGATGGCTACACCTTC.

This chain connects TRBV5-6 to TRBJ1-2; TRBD1 matches at 8 bases. The CDR3 runs 13 residues. Germline CDR1 and CDR2: SGHDT and YYEEEE. The V gene end was trimmed by 4 bases and the J gene end by 6 bases; junction bases not matched to a gene: 5. The CDR3 coding sequence is TGTGCCAGCAGCCCCGGACAGGGAGATGGCTACACCTTC. Its protein product is CASSPGQGDGYTF.

V and J are TRBV4-1 and TRBJ2-3; D is unclear. The CDR3 length is 18 residues. The V gene's germline CDR1 is MGHRA and CDR2 YSYEKL. Trimming took 5 bases from V and 0 from J, leaving 21 bases between them. This CDR3 is CASSAALRRRSSTDTQYF. The CDR3, as DNA: TGCGCCAGCAGCGCTGCTTTAAGACGGAGATCTAGCACAGATACGCAGTATTTT.